Below, 21 T cell receptor beta chains from the same sample are listed, as sequenced in a study of siplizumab effects on memory and regulatory T cells. Using immunoSEQ multiplex PCR, the repertoire was profiled, and TCRdb retains in-frame clones only, with some absent. The sample yields over 100,000 clones, roughly 92% seen once. The specimen was Tregs sorted from blood. Source of these receptors: a human donor in good health.

V gene TRBV1 combines with J gene TRBJ2-6; the table's D call, TRBD2, has no DNA check behind it. TRBV1 is flagged as a pseudogene. The CDR3 runs 17 residues. CDR3 sequence reads: CTSSHYRLQSRANVLTF. In DNA form, the CDR3 reads TGCACCAGCAGTCACTATCGTTTGCAAAGTCGGGCCAACGTCCTGACTTTC.

The chain uses TRBV6-6 and TRBJ1-1; possible D gene TRBD1, 6 bases. The CDR3 covers 15 residues. V gave up 1 base and J gave up 1 base, with 10 bases separating them. CDR1 and CDR2 (germline): MNHNY, SVGAGI (reference sequence). This chain's CDR3 is CASSYFGGPNTEAFF. As DNA, the CDR3 is TGTGCCAGCAGTTACTTTGGGGGCCCGAACACTGAAGCTTTCTTT.

The chain combines TRBV6-6 with TRBJ1-1; D gene ambiguous. The CDR3 has 15 residues. Trimming cost V 0 bases and J 1 base, with 9 bases left between them. Per germline, CDR1 MNHNY and CDR2 SVGAGI (reference sequence). CDR3 in amino acids: CASSYSFGRNTEAFF. The CDR3 nucleotides read TGTGCCAGCAGTTACTCATTTGGCAGGAACACTGAAGCTTTCTTT.

This sequence joins TRBV7-9 and TRBJ1-3, with 7 bases lining up with TRBD1. Germline V lookup: CDR1 SEHNR, CDR2 FQNEAQ (reference sequence). J was trimmed by 0 bases and V by 5 bases; bases with no gene match: 10. The CDR3 has 17 residues. The CDR3 DNA sequence: TGTGCCAGCAGCCCACCGGGACAGAGTCCCTCTGGAAACACCATATATTTT. It translates to CASSPPGQSPSGNTIYF.

The CDR3 coding sequence is TGCGCCAGCAGCCAAGTTGATGAAAGAGACATGAACACTGAAGCTTTCTTT. Amino acids: CASSQVDERDMNTEAFF. The chain is built from TRBV4-3 and TRBJ1-1; D not resolved. V was cut by 1 base and J by 0 bases, with 15 bases left in between. The CDR3 consists of 17 residues. The V gene's germline CDR1 is LGHNA and CDR2 YSLEER.

J is TRBJ1-4 and V is TRBV7-9; D unresolved. CDR1 is SEHNR, CDR2 FQNEAQ, per germline (reference sequence). Trimming took off 3 bases at V and 8 bases at J, with 7 bases between the two ends. The CDR3 has 12 amino acids. The CDR3 DNA reads as TGTGCCAGCAGCTTTACAAGGGAAAAACTGTTTTTT. Its translation is CASSFTREKLFF.

The chain combines TRBV19 with TRBJ2-7; a possible D gene is TRBD2 (6 bases). Trimming took 3 bases from V and 2 from J, leaving 14 bases between them. The CDR3 is 15 amino acids. Germline V CDR1 and CDR2: LNHDA, SQIVND (reference sequence). DNA for the CDR3: TGTGCCAGTAGTATGGGAGGCGGTCAGACCTACGAGCAGTACTTC. This gives the protein CASSMGGGQTYEQYF.

This clone came up a few times. This chain uses TRBV5-1 with TRBJ1-4; no reliable D call. CDR1 and CDR2 (germline): SGHRS, YFSETQ. With 5 bases removed from V and 8 bases from J, the gap between germline ends came to 10 bases. CDR3 length equals 12 residues. The CDR3 DNA reads TGCGCCAGCAGTCTAAACAACGAAAAACTGTTTTTT. Amino acid sequence: CASSLNNEKLFF.

The chain couples TRBV5-5 to TRBJ2-6, with 9 bases matching TRBD2. The CDR3 consists of 16 residues. Germline lookup yields CDR1 SGHKS and CDR2 YYEKEE (reference sequence). V was clipped by 2 bases and J by 1 base; unmatched bases: 1. CDR3 sequence: CASSFGLASGANVLTF. CDR3 DNA sequence: TGTGCCAGCAGCTTCGGACTAGCGTCTGGGGCCAACGTCCTGACTTTC.

The chain combines TRBV15 with TRBJ1-5; 7 bases are shared with TRBD1. CDR3 size: 19 residues. Germline CDR1 LNHNV, CDR2 YYDKDF (reference sequence). The ends lost 3 bases at V and 0 bases at J; junction bases unmatched: 14. The CDR3 sequence: CATSSRRTGGTYSNQPQHF. The CDR3 DNA sequence: TGTGCCACCAGCAGTAGGAGGACAGGTGGGACTTATAGCAATCAGCCCCAGCATTTT.

The V and J genes are TRBV5-1 and TRBJ2-3; D possibly matches TRBD1 or TRBD2 (5 bases each). This CDR3 is 16 amino acids long. Trimming took off 4 bases at V and 6 bases at J, with 21 bases between the two ends. Germline loops: CDR1 SGHRS, CDR2 YFSETQ. CDR3 sequence reads: CASSIGTPTAVDTQYF. CDR3 DNA: TGCGCCAGCAGCATAGGGACCCCAACTGCCGTCGATACGCAGTATTTT.

This sequence joins TRBV10-2 and TRBJ2-1, with D perhaps TRBD1 (5 bases). With 5 bases removed from V and 7 bases from J, the gap between germline ends came to 6 bases. From germline, CDR1 is WSHSY and CDR2 SAAADI. This CDR3 has 11 amino acids. The CDR3 spells CASSQGNEQFF. The CDR3 DNA reads as TGCGCCAGCAGTCAGGGTAATGAGCAGTTCTTC.

The V call is TRBV15, the J call TRBJ2-7; the D is unclear. Germline loops: CDR1 LNHNV, CDR2 YYDKDF (reference sequence). Trimming shortened V by 0 bases and J by 5 bases, and 20 bases separated the two germline ends. The CDR3 has 17 amino acids. The CDR3 is CATSRDLNPNWGHEQYF. The CDR3 nucleotides read TGTGCCACCAGCAGAGATCTGAACCCGAATTGGGGTCACGAGCAGTACTTC.

The V gene is TRBV30, the J gene TRBJ2-3, with 9 bases aligning to TRBD1. The CDR3 has 12 amino acids. Germline CDR1 is GTSNPN and CDR2 is SVGIG (reference sequence). Germline trimming cut 8 bases from V and 5 bases from J; bases unmatched to any gene: 5. The CDR3 DNA is TGTGCCGCCTACAGGGGGCAAGATACGCAGTATTTT. Amino acids: CAAYRGQDTQYF.

The chain employs TRBV9 and TRBJ2-2; 7 nucleotides line up with TRBD1. CDR1 is SGDLS and CDR2 is YYNGEE in the germline V gene. Losses at the gene ends were 4 bases for V and 4 bases for J; bases not matched to a gene: 19. The CDR3 is 19 amino acids. The CDR3 region has the DNA TGTGCCAGCAGCATCCGGGACAGCTTCGCCCAGGGTGGCACCGGGGAGCTGTTTTTT. Translating gives CASSIRDSFAQGGTGELFF.

This clone was found once. V gene TRBV5-1 combines with J gene TRBJ2-3; 9 bases agree with TRBD2. Looked up from germline, CDR1 is SGHRS and CDR2 is YFSETQ. The CDR3 contains 14 residues. With V trimmed by 0 bases and J by 5 bases, 1 base remained unmatched. For the CDR3, the DNA is TGCGCCAGCAGCTTGGTACTAGCGGGAGATACGCAGTATTTT. Amino acids: CASSLVLAGDTQYF.

The chain combines TRBV6-1 with TRBJ2-3; maybe TRBD1 (5 bases). Germline V lookup: CDR1 MNHNS, CDR2 SASEGT. The CDR3 runs to 13 residues. Trimming stripped 8 bases from V and 3 bases from J, with 12 bases between. CDR3 in amino acids: CASRQGITDTQYF. The CDR3 nucleotides read TGTGCCAGCCGCCAGGGTATAACAGATACGCAGTATTTT.

In DNA form, the CDR3 reads TGTGCCAGTAGGCCCTCCGGGACAGGGGGCACTGAAGCTTTCTTT. Residues: CASRPSGTGGTEAFF. The gene calls are TRBV19 and TRBJ1-1, with TRBD1 identical over 11 bases. Germline V CDR1 and CDR2: LNHDA, SQIVND (reference sequence). After removal of 6 bases from V and 4 bases from J, the junction contained 7 bases not matched to a gene. The CDR3 spans 15 residues.

This clone was recorded once. The rearrangement joins TRBV4-1 to TRBJ1-2; D is unclear. The length of the CDR3 is 13 residues. Trimming stripped 0 bases from V and 6 bases from J, with 8 bases between. Germline CDR1 MGHRA, CDR2 YSYEKL. As DNA, the CDR3 is TGCGCCAGCAGCCAAGAGCGACCTCATGGCTACACCTTC. It specifies CASSQERPHGYTF.

The rearrangement links TRBV10-1 to TRBJ2-1, with 10 positions matching TRBD2. Germline V CDR1 and CDR2: WNHNN, SYGVQD (reference sequence). The CDR3 spans 15 residues. V gave up 3 bases and J gave up 8 bases; unmatched junction bases: 7. CDR3 loop: CASSDPAGGRYEQFF. CDR3 nucleotide sequence: TGCGCCAGCAGTGACCCAGCGGGGGGGCGGTATGAGCAGTTCTTC.

This chain connects TRBV5-1 to TRBJ2-5; 9 positions agree with TRBD1. This CDR3 contains 16 residues. CDR1 and CDR2 (germline): SGHRS, YFSETQ. V gave up 4 bases and J gave up 9 bases; unmatched junction bases: 16. The CDR3 sequence is CASSQGASGQGMPQYF. The DNA for the CDR3 is TGCGCCAGCAGCCAAGGGGCTTCCGGACAGGGGATGCCCCAGTACTTC.